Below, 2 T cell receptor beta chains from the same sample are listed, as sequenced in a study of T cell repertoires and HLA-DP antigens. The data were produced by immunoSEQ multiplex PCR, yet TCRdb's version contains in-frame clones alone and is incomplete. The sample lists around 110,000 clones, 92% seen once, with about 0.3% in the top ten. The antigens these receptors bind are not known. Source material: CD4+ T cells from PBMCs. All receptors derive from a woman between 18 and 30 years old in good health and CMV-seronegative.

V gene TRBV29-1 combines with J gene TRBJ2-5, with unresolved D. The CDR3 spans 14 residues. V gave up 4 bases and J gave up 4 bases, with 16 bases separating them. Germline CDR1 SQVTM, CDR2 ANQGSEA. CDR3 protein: CSVGKFRVAETQYF. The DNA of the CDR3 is TGCAGCGTTGGTAAATTTAGGGTAGCAGAGACCCAGTACTTC.

CDR3 protein: CASSQGTGRSGANVLTF. CDR3 coding DNA: TGCGCCAGCAGCCAAGGGACAGGTCGATCTGGGGCCAACGTCCTGACTTTC. The chain uses TRBV4-1 and TRBJ2-6, with 7 bases aligning to TRBD1. The ends lost 1 base at V and 1 base at J; junction bases unmatched: 4. The CDR3 runs 17 residues. Germline V gene lookup returns CDR1 MGHRA and CDR2 YSYEKL.